This TCR beta chain stems from a study of radiotherapy plus CTLA-4 blockade in lung cancer. There are 14 residues in the CDR3. Per the germline V gene, CDR1 is SGHTA and CDR2 is FQGNSA. The germline V and J ends were trimmed by 0 bases and 7 bases, with 10 bases remaining between them. Measured with immunoSEQ multiplex PCR; TCRdb has only the in-frame clones, and not every one. There are some 46,000 clones in the sample; 75% to 90% occur only once, and approximately 3.3% lies in the top ten. The sample was peripheral blood, taken from a patient treated with radiotherapy plus ipilimumab. The genes are TRBV7-2 and TRBJ2-1; tentative D call: TRBD2 (5 bases). This TCR derives from a human donor with non-small cell lung cancer who had stable disease on radiotherapy plus ipilimumab. The CDR3 loop reads CASSLAGEPNEQFF. The CDR3 DNA reads TGTGCCAGCAGCTTAGCGGGAGAGCCTAATGAGCAGTTCTTC.